The next 7 T cell receptor beta chains were all read from a single sample in a study of T cell clonality in common variable immunodeficiency. For these receptors, no antigen is known. Whole-study findings and limits: Fewer deletions and N-nucleotide insertions were reportedly seen in common variable immunodeficiency TCR beta sequences.

The protocol was immunoSEQ multiplex PCR, while the TCRdb copy is restricted to in-frame clones and leaves out a portion. The sample shows fewer than 30,000 clones, no singletons; the ten largest hold under 3.5%. The specimen was peripheral blood mononuclear cells. The origin of the receptors is a human donor with common variable immunodeficiency.

This clone occurred many times. The CDR3 DNA, read in part, is TGCGCCAGCAGCCAAGATCGAGGGGCGTCCTATGGC. This encodes CASSQDRGASYG. From start to end, the CDR3 is CASSQDRGASYGYTF. V is TRBV4-1 and J is TRBJ1-2, with D possibly matching TRBD1 (5 bases). The read finishes 3 residues shy of the CDR3 end, and the germline J gene is used to complete it. Germline V gene data show CDR1 as MGHRA and CDR2 as YSYEKL. Trimming took off 0 bases at V and 4 bases at J, with 12 bases between the two ends. The CDR3 length is 15 residues.

This clone showed up just a few times. The missing CDR3 end, 3 residues past where the read stops, is filled in from the germline J gene. This chain uses TRBV19 with TRBJ2-2; the D is unclear. V lost 3 bases and J lost 6, with 8 bases in between. The CDR3 has 13 amino acids. From germline, CDR1 is LNHDA and CDR2 SQIVND (reference sequence). CDR3: CASSIDFAGELFF. The CDR3 bases that were read are TGTGCCAGTAGTATTGACTTCGCCGGGGAG.

This clone was observed a handful of times. The missing CDR3 end, 3 residues past where the read stops, is filled in from the germline J gene. This sequence joins TRBV7-8 and TRBJ1-2; 7 bases fit TRBD1. Germline V lookup: CDR1 SGHVS, CDR2 FQNEAQ. Unmatched junction bases numbered 7, after V lost 5 bases and J lost 7 bases. The CDR3 is 13 amino acids. The DNA read from the CDR3 is TGTGCCAGCAGCCCAGACAGGGTCGGTGGC. It encodes CASSPDRVGG. The full CDR3 protein reads CASSPDRVGGYTF.

This clone was observed many times. The missing CDR3 end, 3 residues past where the read stops, is filled in from the germline J gene. V gene TRBV7-9 combines with J gene TRBJ2-7; 10 bases line up with TRBD1. V gave up 6 bases and J gave up 4 bases; unmatched junction bases: 6. In germline, CDR1 is SEHNR, CDR2 FQNEAQ (reference sequence). CDR3 length: 14 amino acids. The CDR3 sequence: CASSPDRGIYEQYF. CDR3 DNA, as far as it was read: TGTGCCAGCAGTCCGGACAGGGGGATATACGAG.

To note about this clone: The read terminates 3 residues ahead of where the CDR3 ends, so the germline J gene completes it. This chain uses TRBV19 with TRBJ2-1; 10 positions match TRBD2. Germline CDR1 reads LNHDA; CDR2 reads SQIVND (reference sequence). The CDR3 covers 15 residues. Trimming at V came to 2 bases and at J to 8 bases, leaving 6 bases not matched to a gene. The CDR3 is CASSIKAGGPHEQFF. The CDR3 bases that were read are TGTGCCAGTAGTATAAAAGCGGGAGGGCCTCATGAG. Full variable domain (remainder filled in from reference TRBV19 and TRBJ2-1): DGGITQSPKYLFRKEGQNVTLSCEQNLNHDAMYWYRQDPGQGLRLIYYSQIVNDFQKGDIAEGYSVSREKKESFPLTVTSAQKNPTAFYLCASSIKAGGPHEQFFGPGTRLTVL.

This clone was seen more than once but under ten times. The read ends 3 residues early relative to the CDR3; the germline J gene fills the gap. The genes are TRBV20-1 and TRBJ2-1, with D perhaps matching TRBD1 (5 bases). The CDR3 sequence is 14 residues long. V was shortened by 1 base and J by 4 bases, with 11 bases between the two germline ends. CDR1 DFQATT and CDR2 SNEGSKA come from the germline V gene (reference sequence). The sequenced CDR3 bases are TGCAGTGCTAGAGGTGACAGCTTATACAATGAG. The encoded protein is CSARGDSLYNE. The entire CDR3 sequence reads CSARGDSLYNEQFF.

This clone was seen a handful of times. The sequenced fragment ends 3 residues before the CDR3 boundary, so the rest is inferred from the germline J gene. The chain links TRBV2 to TRBJ1-5; TRBD1 matches at 7 bases. Looked up from germline, CDR1 is SNHLY and CDR2 is FYNNEI. J lost 2 bases, V lost 2 bases, and 3 bases had no gene match. This CDR3 contains 15 residues. The CDR3 region is CASSETQGGNQPQHF. Incomplete CDR3 DNA: TGTGCCAGCAGTGAAACGCAGGGGGGCAATCAGCCC.